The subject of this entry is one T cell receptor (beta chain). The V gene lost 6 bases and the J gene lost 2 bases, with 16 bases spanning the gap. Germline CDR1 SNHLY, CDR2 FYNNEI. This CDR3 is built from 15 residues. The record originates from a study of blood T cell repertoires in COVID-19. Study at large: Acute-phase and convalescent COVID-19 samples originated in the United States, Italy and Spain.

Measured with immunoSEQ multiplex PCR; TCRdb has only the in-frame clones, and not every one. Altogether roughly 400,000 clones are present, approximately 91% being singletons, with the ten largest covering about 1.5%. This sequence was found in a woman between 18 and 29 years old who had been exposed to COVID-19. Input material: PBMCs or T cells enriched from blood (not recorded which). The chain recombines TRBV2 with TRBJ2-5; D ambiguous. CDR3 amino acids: CASSPYYSSQETQYF. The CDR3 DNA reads TGTGCCAGCAGCCCTTACTACTCCTCGCAAGAGACCCAGTACTTC.